The 26 T cell receptor beta chains given below trace back to one sample, sequenced in a study of T cell repertoires in cytomegalovirus infection (dated by TCRdb to the late 2010s). Sequencer: Illumina HiSeq 1500. TCRdb's own reprocessing of the public reads used fastp at Q25 and MiXCR and kept productive beta chains. Rows with a matching CDR3 protein are joined into one entry that keeps the most common DNA and genes. In this sample the table shows 740,000 or so distinct CDR3 sequences, 35% to 45% of which occur a single time. 2.8% of the sample comes from the top ten. Material: PBMCs. The origin of the receptors is a human donor in good health (CMV status not recorded). Some clones in this sample may be carry-over from other donors' samples.

This rearrangement joins TRBV11-2 to TRBJ2-7, with TRBD2 as a possible D gene (7 bases). The CDR3 sequence is 14 residues long. Germline V gives CDR1 SGHAT, CDR2 FQNNGV. V lost 5 bases, J lost 4 bases, and 15 bases lay in between. The chain's CDR3 is CASSGGGAAYEQYF. The CDR3 DNA sequence: TGTGCCAGCAGCGGGGGGGGGGCCGCATACGAGCAGTACTTC.

The CDR3 reads CASSRSGGATDTQYF. The CDR3 DNA follows: TGTGCCAGCAGCAGATCAGGGGGCGCGACAGATACGCAGTATTTT. The chain couples TRBV5-6 to TRBJ2-3; 8 bases match TRBD1. Unmatched junction bases numbered 7, after V lost 4 bases and J lost 3 bases. Germline CDR1 is SGHDT and CDR2 is YYEEEE. The CDR3 covers 15 residues.

The table lists this clonotype with many counts. For the CDR3, the DNA is TGTGCCAGCAGCTTAGGATGGGGACTAGCGGGAGAGCAGTACTTC. It is translated as CASSLGWGLAGEQYF. The V call is TRBV7-2, the J call TRBJ2-7; 13 nucleotides line up with TRBD2. The V gene's germline CDR1 is SGHTA and CDR2 FQGNSA. Unmatched junction bases numbered 4, after V lost 1 base and J lost 7 bases. CDR3 size: 15 residues.

This clonotype came up a few times. The gene calls are TRBV20-1 and TRBJ2-5, with a weak D call TRBD1 (6 bases). The length of the CDR3 is 17 residues. V lost 1 base and J 2 bases, leaving 20 bases between the germline ends. Germline CDR1 and CDR2: DFQATT and SNEGSKA (reference sequence). This chain's CDR3 is CSARGISLGHLQETQYF. The CDR3 coding sequence is TGCAGTGCTAGAGGTATAAGCTTGGGACATTTGCAAGAGACCCAGTACTTC.

This chain uses TRBV7-8 with TRBJ1-2; weak D call: TRBD1 (5 bases). The CDR3 totals 13 residues. Between the trimmed V and J ends, which lost 5 bases and 3 bases, there was a span of 10 bases. Per the germline V gene, CDR1 is SGHVS and CDR2 is FQNEAQ. CDR3 in amino acids: CASSVDSYYGYTF. The CDR3 nucleotides are TGTGCCAGCAGCGTTGACAGCTACTATGGCTACACCTTC.

The chain couples TRBV29-1 to TRBJ1-1, with D uncertain. The V end lost 1 base, the J end lost 7 bases, and 16 bases lay between the germline ends. The germline V gene has CDR1 SQVTM and CDR2 ANQGSEA. The CDR3 consists of 14 residues. Here the CDR3 reads CSVEVPRYSLEAFF. The CDR3 nucleotides are TGCAGCGTTGAAGTTCCCCGGTACTCCCTTGAAGCTTTCTTT.

This clonotype appeared a few times. The rearrangement joins TRBV6-2 or TRBV6-3 to TRBJ2-7; 10 bases fit TRBD2. CDR1 is MNHEY and CDR2 is SVGEGT in the germline V gene. V shed 5 bases and J 7 bases; nucleotides not matched to a gene: 11. The CDR3 has 15 amino acids. CDR3 sequence (DNA): TGTGCCAGCAGTGGCCCGGGACTAGCGCGTTCGGAGCAGTACTTC. Translating it yields CASSGPGLARSEQYF.

The chain has TRBV5-1 and TRBJ2-1, with D perhaps matching TRBD1 (5 bases). The CDR3 has 16 residues. The germline CDR1 and CDR2 sequences are SGHRS and YFSETQ. V lost 0 bases and J lost 2, with 12 bases in between. DNA for the CDR3: TGCGCCAGCAGCTTGGAAATACAGGAACCCTACAATGAGCAGTTCTTC. Encoded protein: CASSLEIQEPYNEQFF.

This chain uses TRBV10-3 with TRBJ2-1, with 10 bases aligning to TRBD2. The germline CDR1 and CDR2 sequences are ENHRY and SYGVKD. The CDR3 has 17 residues. With V trimmed by 4 bases and J by 7 bases, 13 bases remained unmatched. In DNA form, the CDR3 reads TGTGCCATCAGTGCCTCGGGGAGCGGGAGGGCCTCGAATGAGCAGTTCTTC. Its protein is CAISASGSGRASNEQFF.

V gene TRBV12-3 or TRBV12-4 combines with J gene TRBJ2-7; tentative D call: TRBD1 (6 bases). Deletions cut 6 bases from V and 2 bases from J, with 17 bases between. The CDR3 length is 15 residues. This CDR3 reads CASSPQQGTTYEQYF. Here the CDR3 DNA reads TGTGCCAGCAGCCCACAACAGGGAACGACCTACGAGCAGTACTTC.

The chain has TRBV7-6 and TRBJ2-4; tentatively, D is TRBD1 (6 bases). Trimming shortened V by 5 bases and J by 4 bases, and 9 bases separated the two germline ends. Germline V CDR1 and CDR2: SGHVS, FNYEAQ. The CDR3 totals 13 residues. DNA for the CDR3: TGTGCCAGCAGCCACGGACAGAAAAACATTCAGTACTTC. It specifies CASSHGQKNIQYF.

This clonotype was counted only a few times. The chain joins TRBV14 to TRBJ2-1, with 10 bases identical to TRBD2. CDR1 is SGHDN, CDR2 FVKESK, per germline. This CDR3 is built from 19 residues. Trimming at V came to 2 bases and at J to 5 bases, leaving 15 bases not matched to a gene. CDR3 sequence reads: CASSQLGRSGTSDDNEQFF. CDR3 DNA: TGTGCCAGCAGCCAATTGGGGAGGTCCGGGACTAGCGACGACAATGAGCAGTTCTTC. Full variable domain (remainder filled in from reference TRBV14 and TRBJ2-1): EAGVTQFPSHSVIEKGQTVTLRCDPISGHDNLYWYRRVMGKEIKFLLHFVKESKQDESGMPNNRFLAERTGGTYSTLKVQPAELEDSGVYFCASSQLGRSGTSDDNEQFFGPGTRLTVL.

The CDR3 coding sequence is TGTGCCAGCAGCTTAGAGATCCCCGAAGGTTTAGCGGGAGCCAAAAACATTCAGTACTTC. It is translated as CASSLEIPEGLAGAKNIQYF. The rearrangement joins TRBV11-1 to TRBJ2-4, with 7 bases that match TRBD2. J was trimmed by 0 bases and V by 1 base; bases with no gene match: 15. CDR3 length equals 20 residues. Germline loops: CDR1 SGHAT, CDR2 FQDESV (reference sequence). Drawing the rest from reference TRBV11-1 and TRBJ2-4, the complete variable domain is EAEVAQSPRYKITEKSQAVAFWCDPISGHATLYWYRQILGQGPELLVQFQDESVVDDSQLPKDRFSAERLKGVDSTLKIQPAELGDSAMYLCASSLEIPEGLAGAKNIQYFGAGTRLSVL.

V is TRBV7-9 and J is TRBJ2-1; weak D call: TRBD2 (6 bases). This CDR3 has 15 residues. V lost 3 bases and J lost 5, with 14 bases in between. Per the germline V gene, CDR1 is SEHNR and CDR2 is FQNEAQ (reference sequence). CDR3 nucleotides: TGTGCCAGCAGCTTCGGGGCTAGCGTTCACAATGAGCAGTTCTTC. Amino acid sequence: CASSFGASVHNEQFF. Filled out from reference TRBV7-9 and TRBJ2-1, the complete variable domain reads DTGVSQNPRHKITKRGQNVTFRCDPISEHNRLYWYRQTLGQGPEFLTYFQNEAQLEKSRLLSDRFSAERPKGSFSTLEIQRTEQGDSAMYLCASSFGASVHNEQFFGPGTRLTVL.

This clonotype was seen a few times. This chain's CDR3 is CASSGEGLANTQYF. The CDR3 nucleotides are TGTGCCAGCAGTGGGGAGGGCCTTGCAAATACGCAGTATTTT. The rearrangement joins TRBV28 to TRBJ2-3, with 7 bases lining up with TRBD2. The CDR3 has 14 residues. J was trimmed by 7 bases and V by 5 bases; bases with no gene match: 9. The germline gives CDR1 MDHEN, CDR2 SYDVKM.

The genes are TRBV28 and TRBJ2-3; the match to TRBD2 covers 12 bases. CDR3 length equals 14 residues. The germline V gene encodes CDR1 MDHEN and CDR2 SYDVKM. CDR3 amino acids: CGTSGTASTDTQYF. The CDR3 bases are TGTGGGACTAGCGGGACGGCTAGCACAGATACGCAGTATTTT.

V and J are TRBV28 and TRBJ1-1; no firm D call. The CDR3 runs to 13 residues. The V gene lost 8 bases and the J gene lost 10 bases, with 20 bases spanning the gap. CDR1 MDHEN and CDR2 SYDVKM come from the germline V gene. The CDR3 DNA follows: TGTGCCAGCCTCCCGGCCGAACTACTTGGAGCTTTCTTT. Protein product: CASLPAELLGAFF.

The chain couples TRBV15 to TRBJ2-7, with no clear D. Germline V gene lookup returns CDR1 LNHNV and CDR2 YYDKDF (reference sequence). The V gene lost 0 bases and the J gene lost 7 bases, with 13 bases spanning the gap. The CDR3 length is 14 residues. The chain's CDR3 is CATSRDRAVLEQYF. CDR3 in DNA: TGTGCCACCAGCAGAGATCGGGCGGTGTTGGAGCAGTACTTC.

This clonotype was recorded at least ten times. The chain combines TRBV7-2 with TRBJ1-5; TRBD1 might be the D (5 bases). The germline V and J ends were trimmed by 5 bases and 0 bases, with 14 bases remaining between them. This CDR3 spans 16 amino acids. CDR1 SGHTA and CDR2 FQGNSA come from the germline V gene. CDR3 sequence: CASSPGGGFSNQPQHF. CDR3 DNA sequence: TGTGCCAGCAGCCCGGGCGGGGGGTTTAGCAATCAGCCCCAGCATTTT.

A few counts support this clonotype. This chain connects TRBV2 to TRBJ2-1; 11 nucleotides match TRBD2. Germline values: CDR1 SNHLY, CDR2 FYNNEI. V shed 4 bases, J shed 6 bases, and the junction held 14 bases outside the gene matches. The CDR3 has 18 residues. CDR3 sequence (DNA): TGTGCCAGCAGTGGCATTAGCGGGAGGGGGACACCCTTCAATGAGCAGTTCTTC. Its protein is CASSGISGRGTPFNEQFF.

In this sample, this clonotype turned up many times. The rearrangement joins TRBV7-9 to TRBJ2-1; 9 bases line up with TRBD1. Germline V gene data show CDR1 as SEHNR and CDR2 as FQNEAQ (reference sequence). V was pared by 5 bases and J by 4 bases, with 3 bases of the junction left unmatched. This CDR3 has 14 amino acids. The CDR3 loop reads CASSPGTGYNEQFF. CDR3 sequence (DNA): TGTGCCAGCAGCCCGGGGACAGGGTACAATGAGCAGTTCTTC. Drawing the rest from reference TRBV7-9 and TRBJ2-1, the complete variable domain is DTGVSQNPRHKITKRGQNVTFRCDPISEHNRLYWYRQTLGQGPEFLTYFQNEAQLEKSRLLSDRFSAERPKGSFSTLEIQRTEQGDSAMYLCASSPGTGYNEQFFGPGTRLTVL.

This sequence joins TRBV5-1 and TRBJ1-2; 7 bases line up with TRBD1. The J segment lost 5 bases and the V segment lost 0 bases, leaving 4 bases of the junction unmatched. Germline V gene lookup returns CDR1 SGHRS and CDR2 YFSETQ. The CDR3 extends over 14 amino acids. CDR3 in amino acids: CASSLEDRRYGYTF. In DNA form, the CDR3 reads TGCGCCAGCAGCTTGGAGGACAGGCGGTATGGCTACACCTTC. Together with reference TRBV5-1 and TRBJ1-2, the CDR3 gives the full variable domain: KAGVTQTPRYLIKTRGQQVTLSCSPISGHRSVSWYQQTPGQGLQFLFEYFSETQRNKGNFPGRFSGRQFSNSRSEMNVSTLELGDSALYLCASSLEDRRYGYTFGSGTRLTVV.

This clonotype showed up just a few times. The chain employs TRBV19 and TRBJ2-4, with D tentatively TRBD1 (6 bases). Germline loops: CDR1 LNHDA, CDR2 SQIVND (reference sequence). Between the trimmed V and J ends, which lost 4 bases and 4 bases, there was a span of 17 bases. CDR3 length: 16 residues. The CDR3 DNA reads TGTGCCAGTAGTACCTTGACAGGCCCTCCGAAAAACATTCAGTACTTC. It yields the protein CASSTLTGPPKNIQYF.

This clonotype was seen only once. The chain combines TRBV12-3 or TRBV12-4 with TRBJ1-5; no reliable D call. Trimming took 6 bases from V and 6 from J, leaving 15 bases between them. This CDR3 region has 14 residues. The CDR3 bases are TGTGCCAGCAGGCCGTCAGGAAGTACTCAGCCCCAGCATTTT. Its translation is CASRPSGSTQPQHF.

V is TRBV7-4 and J is TRBJ2-1; D unresolved. Germline V gene lookup returns CDR1 SGHVT and CDR2 SQSDAQ. CDR3 length: 16 amino acids. The V and J ends lost 1 base and 5 bases respectively, with 15 bases between them. The CDR3 is CASSLEQLLGNNEQFF. CDR3 nucleotides: TGTGCCAGCAGCTTAGAGCAGCTGCTGGGGAACAATGAGCAGTTCTTC.

The V call is TRBV28, the J call TRBJ1-5; no firm D call. Per germline, CDR1 MDHEN and CDR2 SYDVKM. The CDR3 runs to 13 residues. With 6 bases removed from V and 3 bases from J, the gap between germline ends came to 9 bases. CDR3 sequence (DNA): TGTGCCAGCAGCAATCAACACAATCAGCCCCAGCATTTT. Translated, it gives CASSNQHNQPQHF.